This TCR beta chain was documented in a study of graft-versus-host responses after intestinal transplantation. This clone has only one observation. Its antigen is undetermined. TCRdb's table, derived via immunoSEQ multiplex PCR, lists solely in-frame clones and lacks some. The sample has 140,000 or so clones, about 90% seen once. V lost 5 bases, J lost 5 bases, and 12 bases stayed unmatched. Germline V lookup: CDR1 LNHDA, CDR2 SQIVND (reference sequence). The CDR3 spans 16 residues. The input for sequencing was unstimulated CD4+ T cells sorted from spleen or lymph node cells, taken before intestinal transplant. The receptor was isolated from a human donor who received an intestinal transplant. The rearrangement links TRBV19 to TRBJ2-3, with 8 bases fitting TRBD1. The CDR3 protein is CASSLADRGRGDTQYF. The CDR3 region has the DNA TGTGCCAGTAGTCTCGCCGACAGGGGACGTGGAGATACGCAGTATTTT.